This T cell receptor beta chain was recorded in a study of blood T cell repertoires in COVID-19. Study-wide background: Some COVID-19 samples were acute and others convalescent; all came from the United States, Italy and Spain. From T cells, B-cell-depleted T cells, or PBMCs came the material, which was cDNA or gDNA.

CDR3 length: 18 residues. Trimming removed 1 base from V and 3 bases from J, with 20 bases in between. The germline gives CDR1 SGHRS, CDR2 YFSETQ. This table comes from immunoSEQ multiplex PCR, and its TCRdb copy is limited to in-frame clones, with some not included. The sample includes 31,000 or so clones, roughly 89% seen only once; the top ten take around 30%. Sequencing used peripheral blood. This TCR came from a man older than 75 with acute or convalescent COVID-19. The chain links TRBV5-1 to TRBJ2-1; D might be TRBD1 (7 bases). The DNA of the CDR3 is TGCGCCAGCAGCTTGCCTGGGCAGGGGGGCGGGTTCTACAATGAGCAGTTCTTC. This gives the protein CASSLPGQGGGFYNEQFF. Full variable domain (rest looked up from reference TRBV5-1 and TRBJ2-1): KAGVTQTPRYLIKTRGQQVTLSCSPISGHRSVSWYQQTPGQGLQFLFEYFSETQRNKGNFPGRFSGRQFSNSRSEMNVSTLELGDSALYLCASSLPGQGGGFYNEQFFGPGTRLTVL.